This T cell receptor beta chain was retrieved from a study of T cell responses to AZD1222 COVID-19 vaccine. Study observations and caveats: Clonal diversity may have been underestimated in mostly white British donors. Spike-specific TCR breadth and depth went up after people got two AZD1222 doses. Scientists sampled the repertoires only once the peak T cell response had passed.

Profiling relied on immunoSEQ multiplex PCR, and the TCRdb table lists in-frame clones only, not all of them. The sample includes 150,000 or so clones, 88% of them seen just once. The sample holds a few counts of this clone. What it binds is unknown. The junction does not match germline at one end; this may be a read error. The CDR3 consists of 13 residues. CDR1 is MNHNY, CDR2 SVGAGI, per germline (reference sequence). The sample was peripheral blood, taken on day 0 of MenACWY control vaccination. The TCR comes from an adult in good health. The chain is built from TRBV6-6 and TRBJ1-1; D gene unclear. CDR3 loop: CASSNSRGTEAFF. In DNA, the CDR3 is TGTGCCAGCAGTAACTCAAGAGGCACTGAAGCTTTCTTT.